Each of the 30 T cell receptor beta chains below was sequenced from the same sample in a study of blood T cells in healthy people across ages. Through a sample-barcoded 5' primer and a J-beta primer mix, a second PCR was run for roughly 6 to 11 cycles. TCRdb processed the 5' RACE reads anew with MiXCR; each CDR3 protein has one entry. Of just under 900,000 distinct CDR3 sequences listed, under 35% are singletons. Specimen: blood. The receptor set was obtained from a woman of 80 years or more in good health.

The chain recombines TRBV19 with TRBJ2-7; TRBD2 matches at 14 bases. The J call may be wrong; the DNA end is better matched by TRBJ2-5. The germline V gene has CDR1 LNHDA and CDR2 SQIVND (reference sequence). The CDR3 has 18 amino acids. CDR3 sequence (DNA): TGTGCCAGTAGTATTGGCAGGGGACTAGCGGGGGTAGGAGAGACCCAGTACTTC. This sequence encodes CASSIGRGLAGVGETQYF.

This clonotype was observed at least ten times. The chain links TRBV27 to TRBJ2-6, with TRBD2 matching 8 bases. Germline CDR1 and CDR2: MNHEY and SMNVEV (reference sequence). The junction had 4 bases not matched to a gene; V was cut back by 3 bases and J by 6 bases. The CDR3 covers 15 residues. This CDR3 reads CASSLAGGKANVLTF. The CDR3 DNA reads TGTGCCAGCAGTTTGGCGGGGGGAAAGGCCAACGTCCTGACTTTC.

This clonotype was seen a handful of times. This chain uses TRBV20-1 with TRBJ1-6; a possible D gene is TRBD1 (5 bases). Trimming left V 3 bases short and J 4 bases short, with 7 bases between. The length of the CDR3 is 13 residues. Germline values: CDR1 DFQATT, CDR2 SNEGSKA (reference sequence). In DNA form, the CDR3 reads TGCAGTGCTAGCGCAGGGTATAATTCACCCCTCCACTTT. Protein sequence: CSASAGYNSPLHF.

This clonotype occurred many times. The chain combines TRBV12-3 or TRBV12-4 with TRBJ2-2, with 9 bases identical to TRBD1. This CDR3 is 16 amino acids long. J lost 5 bases, V lost 7 bases, and 11 bases had no gene match. The CDR3 reads CASTLPTGGFTGELFF. In nucleotides, the CDR3 is TGTGCCAGCACTCTTCCGACAGGGGGTTTTACCGGGGAGCTGTTTTTT.

The V and J genes are TRBV29-1 and TRBJ2-1; D is possibly TRBD2 (6 bases). With 7 bases removed from V and 4 bases from J, the gap between germline ends came to 11 bases. This CDR3 has 12 residues. Germline-derived CDR1 and CDR2 are SQVTM and ANQGSEA. CDR3 coding DNA: TGCAGCGCGACTAGTGGGTACAATGAGCAGTTCTTC. This translates into CSATSGYNEQFF.

A remark on this clonotype: A much larger clone sits a single nucleotide away, making a read error possible. This chain joins TRBV20-1 and TRBJ2-3; possible D gene TRBD2, 5 bases. Germline loops: CDR1 DFQATT, CDR2 SNEGSKA (reference sequence). Trimming took 1 base from V and 0 from J, leaving 17 bases between them. The CDR3 is 17 amino acids. CDR3 sequence reads: CSARGGLTGSSTDTQYF. The CDR3 DNA reads TGCAGTGCTAGAGGTGGTCTAACGGGGTCTAGCACAGATACGCAGTATTTT.

This clonotype came up many times. This chain connects TRBV6-2 or TRBV6-3 to TRBJ1-2; D call uncertain. Trimming shortened V by 5 bases and J by 4 bases, and 23 bases separated the two germline ends. The length of the CDR3 is 17 residues. Germline CDR1 and CDR2: MNHEY and SVGEGT. CDR3 coding DNA: TGTGCCAGCAGTGAGTCCGTGGTTTGGTTGGATTCCTATGGCTACACCTTC. This codes for CASSESVVWLDSYGYTF.

This clonotype was observed many times. The CDR3 DNA reads TGTGCCACAAGACTAGCGGGGAGAAACAATGAGCAGTTCTTC. Residues: CATRLAGRNNEQFF. The V gene is TRBV10-3, the J gene TRBJ2-1, with 11 bases matching TRBD2. V lost 10 bases and J lost 5; bases outside the gene matches: 7. This CDR3 has 14 residues. CDR1 and CDR2 from the germline V gene are ENHRY and SYGVKD.

This chain links TRBV6-1 with TRBJ2-7; D might be TRBD2 (5 bases). V dropped 2 bases and J dropped 2 bases, with 16 bases sitting between them. This CDR3 contains 16 residues. The germline gives CDR1 MNHNS, CDR2 SASEGT. The CDR3 nucleotides are TGTGCCAGCAGTGAACTAGGAGGTGGGAAAACCTACGAGCAGTACTTC. Translating it yields CASSELGGGKTYEQYF.

There are a few counts of this clonotype. The chain recombines TRBV29-1 with TRBJ1-1, with unresolved D. Between the trimmed V and J ends, which lost 5 bases and 2 bases, there was a span of 12 bases. CDR3 length: 13 amino acids. Germline CDR1 SQVTM, CDR2 ANQGSEA. The CDR3 nucleotides read TGCAGCGTTTCATATCGAACCAACACTGAAGCTTTCTTT. Amino acid sequence: CSVSYRTNTEAFF.

At least ten counts were recorded for this clonotype. V gene TRBV7-2 combines with J gene TRBJ2-5; 9 bases map to TRBD1. After removal of 6 bases from V and 5 bases from J, the junction contained 13 bases not matched to a gene. The CDR3 sequence is 16 residues long. CDR1 and CDR2 from the germline V gene are SGHTA and FQGNSA. The CDR3 here is CASSPPGTGPKETQYF. The CDR3 region has the DNA TGTGCCAGCAGTCCCCCCGGGACAGGGCCTAAGGAGACCCAGTACTTC.

The chain links TRBV5-5 to TRBJ1-2, with TRBD1 identical over 8 bases. After removal of 4 bases from V and 1 base from J, the junction contained 9 bases not matched to a gene. The CDR3 has 16 residues. Germline CDR1 reads SGHKS; CDR2 reads YYEKEE (reference sequence). DNA of the CDR3: TGTGCCAGCAGCCCTTTTGGACAGGGAGTTAACTATGGCTACACCTTC. Protein sequence: CASSPFGQGVNYGYTF. The whole variable domain, filled in from reference TRBV5-5 and TRBJ1-2, reads DAGVTQSPTHLIKTRGQQVTLRCSPISGHKSVSWYQQVLGQGPQFIFQYYEKEERGRGNFPDRFSARQFPNYSSELNVNALLLGDSALYLCASSPFGQGVNYGYTFGSGTRLTVV.

Regarding this clonotype: A much larger clone is a single base away; this may be a read error. The genes are TRBV28 and TRBJ2-1; D is unresolved. V lost 5 bases, J lost 10 bases, and 12 bases lay in between. The germline V gene encodes CDR1 MDHEN and CDR2 SYDVKM. The CDR3 totals 12 residues. DNA of the CDR3: TGTGCCAGCAGTGTACAGTCCTACGAGCAGTTCTTC. Its translation is CASSVQSYEQFF.

V usage is TRBV7-2 and J usage is TRBJ2-7; 10 bases map to TRBD2. Unmatched junction bases numbered 7, after V lost 6 bases and J lost 2 bases. This CDR3 contains 15 residues. The germline V gene has CDR1 SGHTA and CDR2 FQGNSA. For the CDR3, the DNA is TGTGCCAGCAGTCTTAGCGGGGGGCAAACCTACGAGCAGTACTTC. This sequence encodes CASSLSGGQTYEQYF.

Ten or more counts support this clonotype. The chain has TRBV10-3 and TRBJ2-5, with 10 bases identical to TRBD1. Per the germline V gene, CDR1 is ENHRY and CDR2 is SYGVKD. Trimming removed 4 bases from V and 5 bases from J; junction bases left unmatched: 7. The CDR3 is 15 amino acids. For the CDR3, the DNA is TGTGCCATCAGTGCGGCCGGGACAGGGGAGGAGACCCAGTACTTC. Its translation: CAISAAGTGEETQYF.

The chain links TRBV20-1 to TRBJ2-6, with D perhaps matching TRBD2 (5 bases). V lost 3 bases and J 0 bases, leaving 12 bases between the germline ends. Germline-derived CDR1 and CDR2 are DFQATT and SNEGSKA (reference sequence). This CDR3 contains 16 residues. The CDR3 bases are TGCAGTGCTAGGGAGGCTTTTGGCTCTGGGGCCAACGTCCTGACTTTC. Protein sequence: CSAREAFGSGANVLTF.

This clonotype was counted ten times or more. The gene calls are TRBV5-1 and TRBJ1-2, with 8 positions matching TRBD1. CDR3 length: 13 residues. Unmatched junction bases numbered 2, after V lost 4 bases and J lost 3 bases. CDR1 is SGHRS, CDR2 YFSETQ, per germline. CDR3 in DNA: TGCGCCAGCAGCGTGACAGGGGACTATGGCTACACCTTC. Encoded protein: CASSVTGDYGYTF.

About this clonotype itself: A much larger clone differs by one base, so this may be a read error. The missing conserved phenylalanine or tryptophan at the end of this CDR3 makes a read error likely. The rearrangement joins TRBV5-1 to TRBJ2-3, with D possibly matching TRBD2 (6 bases). The ends were cut back, 6 bases at V and 0 bases at J, with 11 bases in the middle. Germline values: CDR1 SGHRS, CDR2 YFSETQ. This CDR3 is built from 14 residues. The CDR3 nucleotides read TGCGCCAGCACCGGTGGGACTAGCACAGATACGCAGTATTTG. Its protein is CASTGGTSTDTQYL.

Comment on this clonotype: One end of the junction varies from germline; a read error may be responsible. The chain carries TRBV6-2 or TRBV6-3 and TRBJ2-1; D is unresolved. The CDR3 is 15 amino acids. The germline CDR1 and CDR2 sequences are MNHEY and SVGEGT. The CDR3 protein is CASNYSADPYNEQFF. The CDR3 bases are TGTGCCAGCAATTATTCTGCGGATCCCTACAACGAGCAGTTCTTC.

This clonotype was observed a handful of times. The chain employs TRBV5-1 and TRBJ2-2, with TRBD2 matching 7 bases. This CDR3 is 12 amino acids long. Per germline, CDR1 SGHRS and CDR2 YFSETQ. V trimming: 4 bases; J trimming: 7 bases; junction bases outside the gene matches: 1. DNA of the CDR3: TGCGCCAGCAGCCTAGCGGTCGGGGAGCTGTTTTTT. This translates into CASSLAVGELFF. Combining the CDR3 with reference TRBV5-1 and TRBJ2-2 gives the whole variable domain KAGVTQTPRYLIKTRGQQVTLSCSPISGHRSVSWYQQTPGQGLQFLFEYFSETQRNKGNFPGRFSGRQFSNSRSEMNVSTLELGDSALYLCASSLAVGELFFGEGSRLTVL.

The J gene is TRBJ1-1, the V gene TRBV27; the match to TRBD1 covers 8 bases. V was pared by 4 bases and J by 1 base, with 11 bases of the junction left unmatched. Germline V gene sequence: CDR1 MNHEY, CDR2 SMNVEV (reference sequence). The CDR3 totals 17 residues. The chain's CDR3 is CASSWTTGAPGNTEAFF. In DNA form, the CDR3 reads TGTGCCAGCAGTTGGACGACAGGGGCCCCTGGGAACACTGAAGCTTTCTTT.

A few counts support this clonotype. The chain carries TRBV5-1 and TRBJ1-4; D is undetermined. The germline CDR1 and CDR2 sequences are SGHRS and YFSETQ. The CDR3 covers 15 residues. V shed 4 bases and J shed 2 bases, with 12 bases lying between them. CDR3 sequence (DNA): TGCGCCAGCAGCGCTACCGGGATTACTAATGAAAAACTGTTTTTT. Its protein product is CASSATGITNEKLFF.

A few counts support this clonotype. The V call is TRBV7-2, the J call TRBJ1-1, with TRBD1 identical over 9 bases. Germline CDR1 is SGHTA and CDR2 is FQGNSA. With V trimmed by 1 base and J by 5 bases, 5 bases remained unmatched. The CDR3 spans 15 residues. The CDR3 protein is CASSLGTGVSTEAFF. The CDR3 nucleotides read TGTGCCAGCAGCTTAGGGACAGGGGTGTCGACTGAAGCTTTCTTT.

This clonotype was found a few times. This CDR3 reads CASRTTGQPQHF. CDR3 nucleotides: TGTGCCAGCAGAACGACGGGTCAGCCCCAGCATTTT. V usage is TRBV12-3 or TRBV12-4 and J usage is TRBJ1-5; D uncertain. The CDR3 is made up of 12 amino acids. The germline V and J ends were trimmed by 6 bases and 6 bases, with 9 bases remaining between them.

A few counts support this clonotype. The chain has TRBV7-2 and TRBJ1-4; D unclear. There are 15 residues in the CDR3. Looked up from germline, CDR1 is SGHTA and CDR2 is FQGNSA. The V end lost 2 bases, the J end lost 3 bases, and 10 bases lay between the germline ends. The CDR3 nucleotides read TGTGCCAGCAGCTTAATGAGACAACCTAATGAAAAACTGTTTTTT. Translation gives CASSLMRQPNEKLFF.

This chain links TRBV6-6 with TRBJ2-2; D uncertain. Trimming cost V 4 bases and J 8 bases, with 11 bases left between them. Germline V gene lookup returns CDR1 MNHNY and CDR2 SVGAGI (reference sequence). CDR3 length equals 13 residues. Here the CDR3 DNA reads TGTGCCAGCAGTTCCACCTTAGTAGGGGAGCTGTTTTTT. Amino acids: CASSSTLVGELFF.

The V gene is TRBV12-3 or TRBV12-4, the J gene TRBJ2-2, with D possibly matching TRBD2 (6 bases). There are 14 residues in the CDR3. V was shortened by 3 bases and J by 8 bases, with 13 bases between the two germline ends. The CDR3 coding sequence is TGTGCCAGCAGTTTCGAGGGACTCTTAGGGGAGCTGTTTTTT. This gives the protein CASSFEGLLGELFF.

This clonotype was recorded at least ten times. This sequence joins TRBV25-1 and TRBJ1-1; no firm D call. Looked up from germline, CDR1 is MGHDK and CDR2 is SYGVNS. The CDR3 totals 13 residues. Trimming removed 0 bases from V and 1 base from J, with 3 bases in between. As DNA, the CDR3 is TGTGCCAGCAGTGAATACACGAACACTGAAGCTTTCTTT. It is translated as CASSEYTNTEAFF.

V usage is TRBV24-1 and J usage is TRBJ1-4; D not certain. The V gene lost 5 bases and the J gene lost 5 bases, with 5 bases spanning the gap. Germline CDR1 and CDR2: KGHDR and SFDVKD. The CDR3 runs to 12 residues. Written as DNA, the CDR3 is TGTGCCACCAGTGGAGGGAATGAAAAACTGTTTTTT. Protein sequence: CATSGGNEKLFF.

This clonotype was detected a few times. The chain couples TRBV20-1 to TRBJ1-6, with 10 positions matching TRBD1. CDR1 and CDR2 (germline): DFQATT, SNEGSKA (reference sequence). V lost 7 bases and J lost 8; bases outside the gene matches: 5. CDR3 length equals 13 residues. In DNA, the CDR3 is TGCAGTGGGACAGGGGGTTCATATTCACCCCTCCACTTT. Translated, it gives CSGTGGSYSPLHF.